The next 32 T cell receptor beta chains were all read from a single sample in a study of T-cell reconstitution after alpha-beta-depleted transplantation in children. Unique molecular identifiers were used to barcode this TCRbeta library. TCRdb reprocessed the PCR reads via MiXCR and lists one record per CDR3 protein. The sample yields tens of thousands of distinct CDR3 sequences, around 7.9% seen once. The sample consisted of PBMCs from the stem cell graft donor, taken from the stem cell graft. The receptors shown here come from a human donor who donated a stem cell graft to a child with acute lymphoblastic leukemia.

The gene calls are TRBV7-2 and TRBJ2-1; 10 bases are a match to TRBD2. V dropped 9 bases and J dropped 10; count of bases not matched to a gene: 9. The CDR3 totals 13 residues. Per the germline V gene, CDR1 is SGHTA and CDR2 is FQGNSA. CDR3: CASERGGHQEQFF. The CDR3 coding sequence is TGTGCCAGTGAGCGGGGGGGCCATCAAGAGCAGTTCTTC.

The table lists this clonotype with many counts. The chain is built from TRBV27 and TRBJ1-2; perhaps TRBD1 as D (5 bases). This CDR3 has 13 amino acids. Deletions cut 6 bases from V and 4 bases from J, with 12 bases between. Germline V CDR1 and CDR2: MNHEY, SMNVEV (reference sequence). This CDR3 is CASRPGRLYGYTF. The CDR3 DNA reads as TGTGCCAGCAGACCGGGACGACTCTATGGCTACACCTTC.

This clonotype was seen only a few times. In DNA form, the CDR3 reads TGTGCCAGCAGCTTTTCGACTAGCGGGAGTTCGTACACCGGGGAGCTGTTTTTT. As protein: CASSFSTSGSSYTGELFF. The chain has TRBV7-3 and TRBJ2-2; 12 positions agree with TRBD2. Germline trimming cut 3 bases from V and 3 bases from J; bases unmatched to any gene: 8. This CDR3 is built from 18 residues. The V gene's germline CDR1 is SGHTA and CDR2 FQGTGA.

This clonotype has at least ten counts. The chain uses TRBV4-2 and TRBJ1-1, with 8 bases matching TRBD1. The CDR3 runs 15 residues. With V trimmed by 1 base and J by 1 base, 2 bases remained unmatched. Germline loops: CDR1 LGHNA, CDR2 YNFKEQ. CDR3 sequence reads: CASSQVDRENTEAFF. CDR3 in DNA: TGTGCCAGCAGCCAAGTGGACAGGGAGAACACTGAAGCTTTCTTT.

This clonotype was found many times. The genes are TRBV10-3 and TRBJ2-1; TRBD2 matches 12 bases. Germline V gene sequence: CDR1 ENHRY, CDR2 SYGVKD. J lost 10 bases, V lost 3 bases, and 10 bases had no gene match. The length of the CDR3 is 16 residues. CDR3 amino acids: CAISEMTSGSSGEQFF. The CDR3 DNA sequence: TGTGCCATCAGTGAAATGACTAGCGGGAGTTCAGGCGAGCAGTTCTTC.

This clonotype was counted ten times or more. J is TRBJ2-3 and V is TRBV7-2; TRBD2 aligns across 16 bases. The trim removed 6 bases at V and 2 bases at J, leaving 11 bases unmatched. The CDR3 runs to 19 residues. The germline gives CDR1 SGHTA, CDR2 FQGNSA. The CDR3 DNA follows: TGTGCCAGCAGAATACTCCCGGGACTAGCGGGGGGGGTCACAGATACGCAGTATTTT. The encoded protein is CASRILPGLAGGVTDTQYF.

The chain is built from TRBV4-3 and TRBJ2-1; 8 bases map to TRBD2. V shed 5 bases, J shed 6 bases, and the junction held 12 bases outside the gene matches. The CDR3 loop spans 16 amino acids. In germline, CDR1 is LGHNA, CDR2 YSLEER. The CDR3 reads CASSIKTGGPSNEQFF. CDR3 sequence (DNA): TGCGCCAGCAGCATTAAAACGGGGGGGCCGTCCAATGAGCAGTTCTTC.

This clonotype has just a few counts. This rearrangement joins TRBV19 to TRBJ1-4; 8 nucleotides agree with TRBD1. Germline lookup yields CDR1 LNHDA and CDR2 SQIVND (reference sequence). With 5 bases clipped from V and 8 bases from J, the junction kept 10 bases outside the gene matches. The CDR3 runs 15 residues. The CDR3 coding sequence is TGTGCCAGTAGTCCTAAGACAGGGGAAGAAGAAAAACTGTTTTTT. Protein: CASSPKTGEEEKLFF.

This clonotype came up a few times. The CDR3 is CASSQGKNSPLHF. DNA for the CDR3: TGTGCCAGCAGCCAAGGGAAGAATTCACCCCTCCACTTT. The chain links TRBV3-1 to TRBJ1-6; D is unresolved. Per the germline V gene, CDR1 is LGHDT and CDR2 is YNNKEL (reference sequence). This CDR3 is 13 amino acids long. Trimming stripped 1 base from V and 7 bases from J, with 5 bases between.

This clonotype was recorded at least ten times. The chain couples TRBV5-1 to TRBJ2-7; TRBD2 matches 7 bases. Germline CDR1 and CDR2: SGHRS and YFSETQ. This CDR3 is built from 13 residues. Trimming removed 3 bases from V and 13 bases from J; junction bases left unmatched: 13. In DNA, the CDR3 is TGCGCCAGCAGCTACTCGGGACTACAGGAGGGATACTTC. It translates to CASSYSGLQEGYF.

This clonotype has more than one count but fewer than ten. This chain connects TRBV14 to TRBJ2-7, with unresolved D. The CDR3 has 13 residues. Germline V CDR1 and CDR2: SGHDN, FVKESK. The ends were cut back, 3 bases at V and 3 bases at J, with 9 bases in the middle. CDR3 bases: TGTGCCAGCAGCCACAACTTCAACTACGAGCAGTACTTC. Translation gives CASSHNFNYEQYF. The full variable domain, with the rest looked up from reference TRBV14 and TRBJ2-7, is EAGVTQFPSHSVIEKGQTVTLRCDPISGHDNLYWYRRVMGKEIKFLLHFVKESKQDESGMPNNRFLAERTGGTYSTLKVQPAELEDSGVYFCASSHNFNYEQYFGPGTRLTVT.

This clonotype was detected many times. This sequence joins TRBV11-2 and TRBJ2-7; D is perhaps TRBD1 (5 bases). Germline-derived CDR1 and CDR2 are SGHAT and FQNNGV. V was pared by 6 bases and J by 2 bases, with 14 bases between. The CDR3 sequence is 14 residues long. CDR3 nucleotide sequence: TGTGCCAGCAGAAGCCCCGGACACCCCTACGAGCAGTACTTC. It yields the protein CASRSPGHPYEQYF.

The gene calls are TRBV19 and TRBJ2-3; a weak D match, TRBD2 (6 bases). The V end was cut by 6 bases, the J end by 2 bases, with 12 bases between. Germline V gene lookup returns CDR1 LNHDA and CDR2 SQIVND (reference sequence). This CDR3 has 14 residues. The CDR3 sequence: CASRRLGFTDTQYF. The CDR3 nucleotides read TGTGCCAGTAGACGACTAGGATTCACAGATACGCAGTATTTT.

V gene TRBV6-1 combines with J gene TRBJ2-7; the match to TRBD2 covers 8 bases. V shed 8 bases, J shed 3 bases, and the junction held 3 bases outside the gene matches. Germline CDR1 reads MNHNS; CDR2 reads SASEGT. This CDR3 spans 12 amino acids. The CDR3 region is CASRGGVYEQYF. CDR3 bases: TGTGCCAGCCGGGGGGGGGTCTACGAGCAGTACTTC.

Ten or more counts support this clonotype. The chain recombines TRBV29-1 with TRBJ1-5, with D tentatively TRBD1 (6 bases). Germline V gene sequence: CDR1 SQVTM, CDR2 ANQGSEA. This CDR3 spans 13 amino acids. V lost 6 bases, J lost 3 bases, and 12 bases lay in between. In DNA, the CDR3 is TGCAGCGTAACGGACAGCGTCAATCAGCCCCAGCATTTT. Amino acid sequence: CSVTDSVNQPQHF.

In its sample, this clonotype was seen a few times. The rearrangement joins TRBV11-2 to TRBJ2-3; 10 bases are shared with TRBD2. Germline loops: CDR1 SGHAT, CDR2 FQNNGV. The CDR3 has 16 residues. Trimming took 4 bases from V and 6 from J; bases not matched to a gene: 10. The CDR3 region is CASSSGTSVLSDTQYF. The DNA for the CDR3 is TGTGCCAGCAGCTCCGGGACTAGCGTGTTGAGTGATACGCAGTATTTT. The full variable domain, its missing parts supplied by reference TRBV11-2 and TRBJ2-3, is EAGVAQSPRYKIIEKRQSVAFWCNPISGHATLYWYQQILGQGPKLLIQFQNNGVVDDSQLPKDRFSAERLKGVDSTLKIQPAKLEDSAVYLCASSSGTSVLSDTQYFGPGTRLTVL.

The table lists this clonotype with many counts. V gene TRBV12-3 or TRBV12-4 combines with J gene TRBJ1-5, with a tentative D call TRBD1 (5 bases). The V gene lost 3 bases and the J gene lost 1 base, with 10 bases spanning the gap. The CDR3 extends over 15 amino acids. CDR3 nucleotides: TGTGCCAGCAGTTTCCAGGGAGGGAGCAATCAGCCCCAGCATTTT. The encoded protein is CASSFQGGSNQPQHF.

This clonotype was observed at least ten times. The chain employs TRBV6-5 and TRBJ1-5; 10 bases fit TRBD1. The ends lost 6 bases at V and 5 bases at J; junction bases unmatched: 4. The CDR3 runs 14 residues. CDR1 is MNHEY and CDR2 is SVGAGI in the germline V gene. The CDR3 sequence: CASRPTGGYQPQHF. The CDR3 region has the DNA TGTGCCAGCAGGCCGACAGGGGGCTATCAGCCCCAGCATTTT.

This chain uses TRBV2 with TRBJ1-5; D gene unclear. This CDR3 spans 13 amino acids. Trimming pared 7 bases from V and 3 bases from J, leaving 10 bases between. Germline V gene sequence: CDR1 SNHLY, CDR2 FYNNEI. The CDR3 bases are TGTGCCAGCATTAGGGAGGTCAATCAGCCCCAGCATTTT. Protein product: CASIREVNQPQHF.

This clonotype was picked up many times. As DNA, the CDR3 is TGTGCCAGCAGCTCGTTCACACAGGGTCGGGGGGAGACCCAGTACTTC. Translated: CASSSFTQGRGETQYF. The chain couples TRBV7-2 to TRBJ2-5, with D perhaps matching TRBD1 or TRBD2 (6 bases each). The CDR3 sequence is 16 residues long. The V gene's germline CDR1 is SGHTA and CDR2 FQGNSA. The V end was cut by 4 bases, the J end by 5 bases, with 20 bases between. Based on the CDR3 plus reference TRBV7-2 and TRBJ2-5, the full variable domain is GAGVSQSPSNKVTEKGKDVELRCDPISGHTALYWYRQSLGQGLEFLIYFQGNSAPDKSGLPSDRFSAERTGGSVSTLTIQRTQQEDSAVYLCASSSFTQGRGETQYFGPGTRLLVL.

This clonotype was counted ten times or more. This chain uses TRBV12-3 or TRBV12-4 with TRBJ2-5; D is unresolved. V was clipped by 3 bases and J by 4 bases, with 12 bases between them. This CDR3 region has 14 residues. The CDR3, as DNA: TGTGCCAGCAGTTTCGGCCAGCCACCAGAGACCCAGTACTTC. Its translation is CASSFGQPPETQYF.

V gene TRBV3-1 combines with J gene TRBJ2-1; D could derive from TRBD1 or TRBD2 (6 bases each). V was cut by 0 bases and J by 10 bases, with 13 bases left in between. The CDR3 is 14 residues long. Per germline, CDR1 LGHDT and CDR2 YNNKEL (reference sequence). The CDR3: CASSQEGGQREQFF. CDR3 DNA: TGTGCCAGCAGCCAAGAAGGGGGGCAGAGGGAGCAGTTCTTC.

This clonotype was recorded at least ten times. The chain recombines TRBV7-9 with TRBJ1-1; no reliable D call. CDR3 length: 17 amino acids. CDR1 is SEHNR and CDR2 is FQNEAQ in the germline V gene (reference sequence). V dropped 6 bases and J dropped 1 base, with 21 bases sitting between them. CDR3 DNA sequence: TGTGCCAGCAGTCCCGAGGCGGGGAAGGTTTGGAACACTGAAGCTTTCTTT. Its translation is CASSPEAGKVWNTEAFF.

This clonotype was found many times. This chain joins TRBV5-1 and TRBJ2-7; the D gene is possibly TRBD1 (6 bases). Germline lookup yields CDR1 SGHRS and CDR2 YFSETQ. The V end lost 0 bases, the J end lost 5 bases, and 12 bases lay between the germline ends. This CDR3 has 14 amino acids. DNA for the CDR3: TGCGCCAGCAGCTTGGAAGGCAGGGGAGACGAGCAGTACTTC. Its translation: CASSLEGRGDEQYF.

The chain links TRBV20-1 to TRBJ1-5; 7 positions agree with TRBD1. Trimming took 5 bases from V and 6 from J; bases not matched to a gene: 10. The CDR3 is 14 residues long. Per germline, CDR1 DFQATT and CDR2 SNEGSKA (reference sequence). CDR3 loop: CSALGQSGGQPQHF. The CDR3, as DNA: TGCAGTGCTCTAGGGCAGTCAGGGGGTCAGCCCCAGCATTTT.

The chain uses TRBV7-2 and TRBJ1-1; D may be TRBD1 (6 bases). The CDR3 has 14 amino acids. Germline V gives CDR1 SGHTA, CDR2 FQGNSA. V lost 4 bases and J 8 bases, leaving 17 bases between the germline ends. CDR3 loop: CASSSMPAGTEAFF. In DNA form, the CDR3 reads TGTGCCAGCAGCTCGATGCCAGCCGGGACAGAAGCTTTCTTT.

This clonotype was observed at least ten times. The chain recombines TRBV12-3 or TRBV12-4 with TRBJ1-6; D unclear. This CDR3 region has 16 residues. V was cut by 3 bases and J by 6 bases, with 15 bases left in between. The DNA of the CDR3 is TGTGCCAGCAGTTTCGGGCGAGGGCGGACTAATTCACCCCTCCACTTT. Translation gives CASSFGRGRTNSPLHF.

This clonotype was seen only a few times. This chain's CDR3 is CASSLIQGSPNYGYTF. The CDR3 nucleotides are TGTGCCAGCAGTTTAATACAGGGATCACCTAACTATGGCTACACCTTC. The chain combines TRBV28 with TRBJ1-2; the D gene is possibly TRBD1 (6 bases). V gave up 2 bases and J gave up 0 bases, with 13 bases separating them. This CDR3 has 16 residues. Germline V gene lookup returns CDR1 MDHEN and CDR2 SYDVKM.

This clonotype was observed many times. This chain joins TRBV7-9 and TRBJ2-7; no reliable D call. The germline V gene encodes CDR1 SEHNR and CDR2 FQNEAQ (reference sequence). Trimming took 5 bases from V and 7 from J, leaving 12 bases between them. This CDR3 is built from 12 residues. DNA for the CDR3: TGTGCCAGCAGCAACCCTATGAGAGAGCAGTACTTC. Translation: CASSNPMREQYF.

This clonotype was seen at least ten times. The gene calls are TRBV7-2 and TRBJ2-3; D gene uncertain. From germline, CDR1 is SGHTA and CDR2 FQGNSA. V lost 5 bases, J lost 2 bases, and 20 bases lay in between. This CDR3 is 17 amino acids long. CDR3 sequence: CASSPQEFEEITDTQYF. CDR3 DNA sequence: TGTGCCAGCAGCCCCCAGGAGTTCGAAGAAATCACAGATACGCAGTATTTT.

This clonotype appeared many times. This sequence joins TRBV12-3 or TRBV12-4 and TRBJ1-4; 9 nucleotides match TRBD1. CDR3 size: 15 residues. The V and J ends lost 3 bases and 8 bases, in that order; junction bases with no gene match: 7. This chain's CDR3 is CASSLGTGRGEKLFF. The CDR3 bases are TGTGCCAGCAGTTTGGGGACAGGGCGAGGGGAAAAACTGTTTTTT.

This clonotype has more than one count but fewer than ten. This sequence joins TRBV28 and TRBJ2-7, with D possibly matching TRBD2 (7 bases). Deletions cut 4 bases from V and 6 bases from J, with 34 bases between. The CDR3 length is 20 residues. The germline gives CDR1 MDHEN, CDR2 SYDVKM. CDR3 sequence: CASSSVGGGIRTKGVTEQYF. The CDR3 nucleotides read TGTGCCAGCAGTTCCGTGGGGGGAGGGATCAGAACAAAGGGGGTTACCGAGCAGTACTTC. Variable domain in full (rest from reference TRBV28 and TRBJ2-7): DVKVTQSSRYLVKRTGEKVFLECVQDMDHENMFWYRQDPGLGLRLIYFSYDVKMKEKGDIPEGYSVSREKKERFSLILESASTNQTSMYLCASSSVGGGIRTKGVTEQYFGPGTRLTVT.